A single sample is the source of the 14 T cell receptor beta chains below, sequenced in a study of cytomegalovirus exposure and HLA in healthy donors. This PCR relied on a set of 60 Vbeta primers and 13 Jbeta primers. Data came from immunoSEQ multiplex PCR; TCRdb stores just in-frame clones and leaves some out. The table shows about 190,000 clones, with just under 75% occurring only once. Sequencing was performed on PBMCs. The source of these receptors is a woman aged 30 to 39 in good health and CMV-seropositive.

CDR3 nucleotides: TGCAGCGTTAGAAGGAACGAATTTTCGGGGGAGCAGTACTTC. Translation gives CSVRRNEFSGEQYF. The rearrangement uses TRBV29-1 and TRBJ2-7; D perhaps matches TRBD2 (5 bases). The CDR3 is 14 residues long. Trimming cost V 5 bases and J 7 bases, with 21 bases left between them. Germline values: CDR1 SQVTM, CDR2 ANQGSEA.

V usage is TRBV19 and J usage is TRBJ1-5; D is perhaps TRBD1 (5 bases). Trimming pared 1 base from V and 1 base from J, leaving 11 bases between. The CDR3 runs to 16 residues. Germline CDR1 and CDR2: LNHDA and SQIVND (reference sequence). The CDR3 here is CASSIAGGTSNQPQHF. The CDR3 DNA follows: TGTGCCAGTAGTATAGCGGGGGGTACGAGCAATCAGCCCCAGCATTTT.

The CDR3 loop is CASSLSDYGYTF. CDR3 sequence (DNA): TGTGCCAGCAGCTTATCAGACTATGGCTACACCTTC. The chain joins TRBV7-2 to TRBJ1-2, with no clear D. This CDR3 spans 12 amino acids. Germline CDR1 is SGHTA and CDR2 is FQGNSA. Trimming took 2 bases from V and 3 from J, leaving 4 bases between them.

The chain links TRBV2 to TRBJ2-2; D remains ambiguous. From germline, CDR1 is SNHLY and CDR2 FYNNEI. The length of the CDR3 is 13 residues. V lost 8 bases and J 0 bases, leaving 7 bases between the germline ends. The CDR3 spells CASGDANTGELFF. CDR3 bases: TGTGCCAGCGGAGATGCGAACACCGGGGAGCTGTTTTTT. Full variable domain (outside the CDR3, taken from reference TRBV2 and TRBJ2-2): EPEVTQTPSHQVTQMGQEVILRCVPISNHLYFYWYRQILGQKVEFLVSFYNNEISEKSEIFDDQFSVERPDGSNFTLKIRSTKLEDSAMYFCASGDANTGELFFGEGSRLTVL.

This rearrangement joins TRBV27 to TRBJ2-7; 10 bases line up with TRBD2. The V gene end was trimmed by 2 bases and the J gene end by 7 bases; junction bases not matched to a gene: 2. This CDR3 has 13 amino acids. Germline lookup yields CDR1 MNHEY and CDR2 SMNVEV (reference sequence). CDR3: CASSLLAGEEQYF. CDR3 DNA: TGTGCCAGCAGTTTACTAGCGGGAGAAGAGCAGTACTTC.

V and J are TRBV29-1 and TRBJ2-1, with TRBD1 matching over 11 bases. Per the germline V gene, CDR1 is SQVTM and CDR2 is ANQGSEA. This CDR3 is 16 amino acids long. The trim removed 1 base at V and 1 base at J, leaving 3 bases unmatched. The CDR3 DNA sequence: TGCAGCGTTGAAGGGGGACAGGGGGTATCCTACAATGAGCAGTTCTTC. It yields the protein CSVEGGQGVSYNEQFF.

This rearrangement joins TRBV4-1 to TRBJ2-7; D possibly corresponds to TRBD2 (6 bases). CDR3 length equals 15 residues. V lost 2 bases, J lost 1 base, and 12 bases lay in between. Germline V gives CDR1 MGHRA, CDR2 YSYEKL. The CDR3 nucleotides read TGCGCCAGCAGCCAAAGGAGGGGTTCTTCCTACGAGCAGTACTTC. This gives the protein CASSQRRGSSYEQYF.

This clone appeared a single time. The gene calls are TRBV18 and TRBJ2-7, with D possibly TRBD2 on 5 matching bases. CDR1 and CDR2 (germline): KGHSH, LQKENI. The V end was cut by 0 bases, the J end by 5 bases, with 14 bases between. This CDR3 has 15 residues. The CDR3 DNA follows: TGTGCCAGCTCACCACCGTTTTCAGTCGGGGACGAGCAGTACTTC. Protein: CASSPPFSVGDEQYF.

In this sample, this clone turned up a few times. The CDR3 DNA reads TGTGCCAGCAGCTTAGATAACAGTTATTACGAGCAGTACTTC. It yields the protein CASSLDNSYYEQYF. The rearrangement joins TRBV7-6 to TRBJ2-7, with D unclear. The CDR3 spans 14 residues. V was trimmed by 1 base and J by 4 bases, leaving 11 bases between them. Looked up from germline, CDR1 is SGHVS and CDR2 is FNYEAQ. The full variable domain, completed using reference TRBV7-6 and TRBJ2-7, is GAGVSQSPRYKVTKRGQDVALRCDPISGHVSLYWYRQALGQGPEFLTYFNYEAQQDKSGLPNDRFSAERPEGSISTLTIQRTEQRDSAMYRCASSLDNSYYEQYFGPGTRLTVT.

V usage is TRBV19 and J usage is TRBJ1-5; TRBD1 agrees at 7 bases. V trimming: 5 bases; J trimming: 3 bases; junction bases outside the gene matches: 7. This CDR3 region has 15 residues. Germline-derived CDR1 and CDR2 are LNHDA and SQIVND (reference sequence). The CDR3 protein is CASSQGEIYNQPQHF. CDR3 nucleotide sequence: TGTGCCAGTAGTCAGGGGGAAATTTACAATCAGCCCCAGCATTTT.

The rearrangement links TRBV7-7 to TRBJ2-2; D might be TRBD2 (6 bases). The CDR3 totals 14 residues. Trimming pared 5 bases from V and 5 bases from J, leaving 12 bases between. Germline V CDR1 and CDR2: SSHAT, FNYEAQ (reference sequence). DNA of the CDR3: TGTGCCAGCAGCCCGGGACTCCTTACCGGGGAGCTGTTTTTT. Its translation: CASSPGLLTGELFF.

The gene calls are TRBV7-9 and TRBJ2-2, with 7 bases that match TRBD2. The V and J ends lost 5 bases and 2 bases, in that order; junction bases with no gene match: 11. The CDR3 has 17 residues. Germline V lookup: CDR1 SEHNR, CDR2 FQNEAQ (reference sequence). CDR3 sequence: CASSRPPGRTNTGELFF. The DNA of the CDR3 is TGTGCCAGCAGCCGCCCCCCCGGGAGGACTAACACCGGGGAGCTGTTTTTT.

The J gene is TRBJ2-5, the V gene TRBV6-5; 12 nucleotides align to TRBD1. The germline V gene has CDR1 MNHEY and CDR2 SVGAGI. The V and J ends lost 4 bases and 5 bases, in that order; junction bases with no gene match: 5. This CDR3 is 15 amino acids long. CDR3 residues: CASSFTGTGGETQYF. The CDR3 DNA reads as TGTGCCAGCAGTTTCACCGGGACAGGGGGCGAGACCCAGTACTTC.

V and J are TRBV28 and TRBJ2-5, with 8 bases matching TRBD1. This CDR3 contains 17 residues. V lost 5 bases, J lost 5 bases, and 16 bases stayed unmatched. The germline gives CDR1 MDHEN, CDR2 SYDVKM. This chain's CDR3 is CASSLPSARDRRETQYF. The CDR3, as DNA: TGTGCCAGCAGTCTCCCAAGCGCCCGGGACAGGAGGGAGACCCAGTACTTC.